This entry concerns a single T cell receptor (beta chain). Per germline, CDR1 SGHRS and CDR2 YFSETQ. CDR3 length equals 15 residues. Trimming left V 5 bases short and J 5 bases short, with 19 bases between. As originally analysed: Counts of nucleated cells, estimated from reference gene primer amplification, were obtained. Some clones are missing from TCRdb's copy, which holds only in-frame ones; the method was immunoSEQ multiplex PCR. V, J and clone size derive from that table, while D and trimming were established from the DNA sequence. The sample records some 200,000 clones, around 90% being singletons. This entry belongs to a study of blood T cell repertoires in COVID-19. Overall study: Both acute and convalescent COVID-19 samples were obtained from the United States, Italy and Spain. PBMCs, B-cell-depleted T cells, or T cells provided the cDNA or gDNA that made up the material.

This rearrangement joins TRBV5-1 to TRBJ2-5, with D perhaps matching TRBD2 (6 bases). Material for sequencing was peripheral blood. This receptor was taken from a man between 65 and 79 years old with acute or convalescent COVID-19. This chain's CDR3 is CASRPTSGAGETQYF. In DNA, the CDR3 is TGCGCCAGCAGGCCAACGAGTGGGGCGGGGGAGACCCAGTACTTC.